This T cell receptor (beta chain) was recovered during a study of blood T cells in healthy people across ages. This clonotype was observed at least ten times. The antigen remains unidentified. PBMCs were isolated at a quantity of at least 6.5 million per sample. Samples each had at least 6 micrograms of total RNA extracted. Study-wide findings and caveats: Both naive CD4+ cell counts and diversity were greater in long-lived donors than in aged donors.

The V and J ends lost 6 bases and 2 bases respectively, with 7 bases between them. This CDR3 has 13 amino acids. The use of a sample-barcoded 5' primer and a J-beta primer mix characterized a second PCR of roughly 6 to 11 cycles. Every molecule of cDNA carried a tag from a template-switch adaptor with 12 random nucleotides. TCRdb reprocessed the 5' RACE reads via MiXCR and lists one record per CDR3 protein. The data contain about 800,000 distinct CDR3 sequences, around a quarter of them singletons. The same sample was also used in a study of T cells of mothers and their children.

This sequence was found in a boy younger than 18 in good health. The chain is built from TRBV12-3 or TRBV12-4 and TRBJ2-2, with unresolved D. The sequenced sample was blood. As DNA, the CDR3 is TGTGCCAGCAGCCCCTCAAACACCGGGGAGCTGTTTTTT. This encodes CASSPSNTGELFF.